This TCR beta chain was captured in a study of a mutant IDH1 vaccine in newly diagnosed glioma (dated by TCRdb to 2020 to 2023). Looking at the study overall: Patients were given eight vaccinations, in weeks 1, 3, 5, 7, 11, 15, 19 and 23, which matched visits V03 through V10. Longitudinal TCRB deep sequencing was performed for about two dozen treated patients wherever samples were available for exploratory analyses. The approximately 30 treated patients were around 62% male and around 40% female, with a mean age of approximately 40 years. Peripheral blood was drawn at six visits: V03 (baseline), V05, V07, V10, V12 and V13. Before enrollment, most patients had been given radiochemotherapy with temozolomide as standard therapy, while the rest had received either radiotherapy alone or temozolomide alone. Vaccination started 4-6 weeks after radiotherapy alone, or was given together with temozolomide cycles in the groups whose treatment included chemotherapy. Overall results and qualifications from the work: Availability determined which PBMC samples were chosen for TCRB deep sequencing. Vaccine-induced immune responses across multiple MHC alleles were detected in over 80% of patients. Pseudoprogression appeared unrelated to alterations in the top peripheral T cell clonotypes detected by TCRB sequencing. The authors stated that sample limitations prevented analyses of patient blood samples from being reproduced.

Libraries were constructed by the immunoSEQ multiplex PCR assay. Rearranged TCR beta chain sequences were amplified using the hsTCRB Kit according to the manufacturer's protocol. Sequencing of TCRB libraries was carried out on an Illumina MiSeq. Turning to the authors' computational methods: Demultiplexing, trimming and gene mapping were performed with the kit vendor's proprietary platform. Here the immuneACCESS table is served through TCRdb, limited to in-frame sequences with V and J called. Missing clones are a known gap in these copies; in checked studies unresolved V genes cover under half, and the rest lacks a known reason. V and J calls and clone size are as listed in that table; D and trimming were resolved from the DNA. The sample table holds 50,000 to 70,000 clones, of which roughly 84% were seen once. Of the sample, about an eighth falls within the top ten clones. The time point label corresponds to: week 23, last vaccination. A 20-mer mutant IDH1 peptide at 300 micrograms in Montanide made up each vaccine dose, which was injected subcutaneously together with topical imiquimod. Newly diagnosed WHO grade 3 or 4 IDH1-mutant astrocytomas showing loss of nuclear ATRX were present in the donors. The samples were drawn from NOA16, a multicentre, single-arm, open-label phase I trial in Germany that tested a mutant IDH1 peptide vaccine in humans for the first time. Genomic DNA for TCRB sequencing was isolated from EDTA blood with the DNeasy Blood and Tissue Kit.

From cysteine to phenylalanine, the CDR3 is 15 amino acids long. Solely the CDR3 DNA is kept, with 45 bases framed from the first base. V drops 4 bases and J drops 0 bases, leaving 9 bases in between. As encoded in the germline V gene, CDR1 is MNHEY while CDR2 is SVGAGI. Notes on this clone: Which antigen it targets is not known. Per-nucleotide qualities are absent, and no much larger clonotype sits a single base away.

The sequence joins TRBV6-5 to TRBJ2-2; perhaps TRBD1 is the D gene, with 6 bases matching. This receptor was taken from a man aged 18 to 29 with glioma. The sample consisted of PBMCs, taken from a glioma patient whose treatment included an IDH1 peptide vaccine. The DNA sequence is TGTGCCAGCAGTTTCCGGGACACGAACACCGGGGAGCTGTTTTTT. Its product reads: CASSFRDTNTGELFF.